This T cell receptor (beta chain) was identified in a study of shared clonotypes between healthy human individuals. On the study more broadly: The cohort comprised a couple of women and a few men. Their ages spanned 18 to 49 years. Regarding the study as a whole: The donor pool, a small one, limited the genetic and exposure-history diversity represented.

This clone was observed a single time. Its antigen remains unidentified. This same CDR3 is encoded by further DNA sequences in the sample. CDR1 is SGDLS and CDR2 is YYNGEE in the germline V gene. Trimming took 3 bases from V and 4 from J; bases not matched to a gene: 2. The CDR3 totals 13 residues. Data came from immunoSEQ multiplex PCR; TCRdb stores just in-frame clones and leaves some out. This sample has some 2.4 million clones, with under 95% found just once. The donors were adults (healthy and HIV-negative) with no recent acute infections or vaccinations. V gene TRBV9 combines with J gene TRBJ2-5; the match to TRBD1 covers 8 bases. The sequence came from a young man in good health. Some clones in this sample may be carry-over from other donors' samples. The sample taken for sequencing was naive CD4+ T cells from PBMCs. Subset meaning: CD45RA+ positively selected. The CDR3 sequence is CASSGQGRETQYF. The CDR3 bases are TGTGCCAGCAGCGGACAGGGGCGAGAGACCCAGTACTTC.